These 29 T cell receptor beta chains came from one sample sequenced in a study of T cells in localized non-small cell lung cancer. Only in-frame clones appear in the TCRdb table, and some are missing; sequencing was by immunoSEQ multiplex PCR. This sample carries tens of thousands of clones, about nine tenths of them seen once, and the ten largest clones take around 1%. The sequenced sample was peripheral blood, obtained before any cancer treatment. All receptors derive from a woman aged 35-75 years with stage I lung adenocarcinoma.

The rearrangement links TRBV7-9 to TRBJ2-1; D is undetermined. Germline CDR1 and CDR2: SEHNR and FQNEAQ (reference sequence). The CDR3 has 14 residues. The ends were cut back, 5 bases at V and 10 bases at J, with 18 bases in the middle. This CDR3 reads CASSLASRFGEQFF. The CDR3 nucleotides are TGTGCCAGCAGCCTGGCTAGTCGCTTCGGAGAGCAGTTCTTC.

The V gene is TRBV29-1, the J gene TRBJ1-2; D may be TRBD1 (5 bases). Germline V gene lookup returns CDR1 SQVTM and CDR2 ANQGSEA. The CDR3 loop spans 13 amino acids. The V and J ends lost 2 bases and 2 bases respectively, with 9 bases between them. The CDR3 nucleotides are TGCAGCGTTGAAATACAGGACAACTATGGCTACACCTTC. As protein: CSVEIQDNYGYTF.

Here the CDR3 DNA reads TGTGCCAGCAGCGTACCAGCGTGGGCCGGGGAGCTGTTTTTT. This translates into CASSVPAWAGELFF. The V gene is TRBV9, the J gene TRBJ2-2; D unclear. With 1 base removed from V and 6 bases from J, the gap between germline ends came to 10 bases. The CDR3 is 14 amino acids. Germline-derived CDR1 and CDR2 are SGDLS and YYNGEE. Drawing the rest from reference TRBV9 and TRBJ2-2, the complete variable domain is DSGVTQTPKHLITATGQRVTLRCSPRSGDLSVYWYQQSLDQGLQFLIQYYNGEERAKGNILERFSAQQFPDLHSELNLSSLELGDSALYFCASSVPAWAGELFFGEGSRLTVL.

J is TRBJ2-1 and V is TRBV19; TRBD1 or TRBD2 may be the D gene (5 bases each). Per germline, CDR1 LNHDA and CDR2 SQIVND (reference sequence). The CDR3 extends over 16 amino acids. V lost 5 bases and J lost 8, with 22 bases in between. The CDR3 DNA sequence: TGTGCCAGTAGTTCGGGTCCGGGGCGGCCCTTCGATGAGCAGTTCTTC. Protein product: CASSSGPGRPFDEQFF. Using reference TRBV19 and TRBJ2-1 for the parts outside the CDR3, the full variable domain is DGGITQSPKYLFRKEGQNVTLSCEQNLNHDAMYWYRQDPGQGLRLIYYSQIVNDFQKGDIAEGYSVSREKKESFPLTVTSAQKNPTAFYLCASSSGPGRPFDEQFFGPGTRLTVL.

The chain couples TRBV7-7 to TRBJ2-2; tentatively, D is TRBD1 or TRBD2 (5 bases each). The CDR3 is 15 amino acids. In germline, CDR1 is SSHAT, CDR2 FNYEAQ (reference sequence). V shed 5 bases and J shed 2 bases, with 12 bases lying between them. This CDR3 reads CASSPWDANTGELFF. Here the CDR3 DNA reads TGTGCCAGCAGCCCATGGGACGCTAACACCGGGGAGCTGTTTTTT. The variable domain in full, with the rest retrieved from reference TRBV7-7 and TRBJ2-2, is GAGVSQSPRYKVTKRGQDVTLRCDPISSHATLYWYQQALGQGPEFLTYFNYEAQPDKSGLPSDRFSAERPEGSISTLTIQRTEQRDSAMYRCASSPWDANTGELFFGEGSRLTVL.

The chain recombines TRBV30 with TRBJ2-3; D is unresolved. The CDR3 sequence is 15 residues long. The V gene's germline CDR1 is GTSNPN and CDR2 SVGIG (reference sequence). The V gene lost 2 bases and the J gene lost 0 bases, with 12 bases spanning the gap. This CDR3 reads CAWSIMPASTDTQYF. The CDR3 region has the DNA TGTGCCTGGAGTATAATGCCGGCAAGCACAGATACGCAGTATTTT.

The V gene is TRBV7-2, the J gene TRBJ1-1; D gene unclear. Trimming cost V 4 bases and J 4 bases, with 10 bases left between them. CDR1 and CDR2 from the germline V gene are SGHTA and FQGNSA. The CDR3 has 13 residues. CDR3 sequence (DNA): TGTGCCAGCAGCTCATACGGGAGCACTGAAGCTTTCTTT. It codes for CASSSYGSTEAFF.

The chain joins TRBV10-1 to TRBJ2-3; 12 bases agree with TRBD2. V gave up 9 bases and J gave up 2 bases; unmatched junction bases: 9. This CDR3 has 16 residues. The germline gives CDR1 WNHNN, CDR2 SYGVQD (reference sequence). The CDR3 DNA follows: TGCGCCAGGACTAGCGGGGGCCCCCCGTCCACAGATACGCAGTATTTT. Protein: CARTSGGPPSTDTQYF.

The chain has TRBV29-1 and TRBJ1-2; D is undetermined. The CDR3 consists of 14 residues. V was shortened by 1 base and J by 3 bases, with 12 bases between the two germline ends. Germline CDR1 reads SQVTM; CDR2 reads ANQGSEA. The CDR3 sequence is CSVEVPANYYGYTF. The DNA of the CDR3 is TGCAGCGTTGAAGTACCAGCGAATTACTATGGCTACACCTTC.

V and J are TRBV19 and TRBJ2-7; 7 nucleotides match TRBD2. CDR3 length: 14 amino acids. Germline CDR1 and CDR2: LNHDA and SQIVND (reference sequence). J was trimmed by 0 bases and V by 5 bases; bases with no gene match: 4. The CDR3 sequence is CASSSGGPSYEQYF. The CDR3 DNA is TGTGCCAGTAGTTCGGGGGGTCCCTCCTACGAGCAGTACTTC.

This clone has a single count. V and J are TRBV19 and TRBJ2-7, with TRBD2 as a possible D gene (5 bases). Germline CDR1 LNHDA, CDR2 SQIVND (reference sequence). V was clipped by 7 bases and J by 3 bases, with 10 bases between them. The CDR3 is 12 residues long. The CDR3 here is CASNKAGYEQYF. For the CDR3, the DNA is TGTGCCAGTAATAAGGCGGGCTACGAGCAGTACTTC.

The chain couples TRBV29-1 to TRBJ2-5, with 9 bases identical to TRBD1. This CDR3 spans 14 amino acids. CDR1 is SQVTM, CDR2 ANQGSEA, per germline. J lost 3 bases, V lost 0 bases, and 2 bases had no gene match. CDR3 sequence (DNA): TGCAGCGTTGAAGACTGGACAGGGGAAGAGACCCAGTACTTC. Translating it yields CSVEDWTGEETQYF.

The V gene is TRBV5-6, the J gene TRBJ2-4; D uncertain. The V gene lost 1 base and the J gene lost 9 bases, with 20 bases spanning the gap. CDR3 length: 16 residues. The germline V gene has CDR1 SGHDT and CDR2 YYEEEE. In DNA, the CDR3 is TGTGCCAGCAGCTTGTACATGTCCTCAAGAACGAGCATTCAGTACTTC. It encodes CASSLYMSSRTSIQYF.

The chain recombines TRBV2 with TRBJ2-1; tentatively, D is TRBD1 (5 bases). V gave up 4 bases and J gave up 3 bases, with 13 bases separating them. This CDR3 contains 15 residues. Per germline, CDR1 SNHLY and CDR2 FYNNEI. The DNA of the CDR3 is TGTGCCAGCAGTGCAAGGGGCGGCAGCTACAATGAGCAGTTCTTC. It translates to CASSARGGSYNEQFF.

This chain uses TRBV11-2 with TRBJ2-3; 7 bases line up with TRBD1. CDR3 length: 14 residues. Trimming cost V 2 bases and J 6 bases; bases outside gene matches: 5. Germline V gene lookup returns CDR1 SGHAT and CDR2 FQNNGV. The CDR3 sequence is CASSLRTGRDTQYF. The CDR3 nucleotides read TGTGCCAGCAGCTTAAGGACAGGTCGCGATACGCAGTATTTT.

CDR3 bases: TGTGCCAGCTCACCACTGCGGTCTTGGGGCTACACCTTC. It specifies CASSPLRSWGYTF. This rearrangement joins TRBV18 to TRBJ1-2; D remains unclear. The CDR3 is 13 amino acids. The germline V and J ends were trimmed by 1 base and 8 bases, with 11 bases remaining between them. Germline loops: CDR1 KGHSH, CDR2 LQKENI.

The V call is TRBV7-6, the J call TRBJ2-7; 7 nucleotides match TRBD1. Germline CDR1 reads SGHVS; CDR2 reads FNYEAQ. J gave up 0 bases and V 1 base, and 0 bases lay outside the gene matches. The CDR3 runs 14 residues. The DNA for the CDR3 is TGTGCCAGCAGCTTAGGGACAGGCTCCTACGAGCAGTACTTC. Its protein is CASSLGTGSYEQYF.

The table lists this clone with a count of one. V is TRBV7-2 and J is TRBJ1-2; D unresolved. Germline V gene sequence: CDR1 SGHTA, CDR2 FQGNSA. This CDR3 contains 15 residues. Trimming pared 1 base from V and 6 bases from J, leaving 15 bases between. The CDR3 protein is CASSLEPRLLDGYTF. The CDR3 nucleotides read TGTGCCAGCAGCTTAGAGCCGAGACTTCTTGATGGCTACACCTTC.

The chain is built from TRBV6-4 and TRBJ2-2; possibly TRBD1 for D (6 bases). The CDR3 contains 14 residues. V was shortened by 3 bases and J by 1 base, with 6 bases between the two germline ends. Germline V gives CDR1 MRHNA, CDR2 SNTAGT. The CDR3 bases are TGTGCCAGCAGTGAACAGGGGAACACCGGGGAGCTGTTTTTT. Its protein is CASSEQGNTGELFF.

This clone was seen more than once but under ten times. The gene calls are TRBV4-1 and TRBJ2-2; D is ambiguous. This CDR3 region has 13 residues. Trimming stripped 5 bases from V and 1 base from J, with 5 bases between. Looked up from germline, CDR1 is MGHRA and CDR2 is YSYEKL. The chain's CDR3 is CASSVLNTGELFF. CDR3 nucleotide sequence: TGCGCCAGCAGCGTCCTGAACACCGGGGAGCTGTTTTTT.

J is TRBJ2-3 and V is TRBV20-1, with D hard to call. Looked up from germline, CDR1 is DFQATT and CDR2 is SNEGSKA (reference sequence). Trimming stripped 1 base from V and 5 bases from J, with 4 bases between. The CDR3 has 11 amino acids. Here the CDR3 DNA reads TGCAGTGCTAGAGCGGAAGATACGCAGTATTTT. Translation gives CSARAEDTQYF.

This clone was observed a single time. V gene TRBV19 combines with J gene TRBJ2-2; 7 bases match TRBD2. The CDR3 is 15 residues long. CDR1 is LNHDA and CDR2 is SQIVND in the germline V gene (reference sequence). J was trimmed by 5 bases and V by 7 bases; bases with no gene match: 10. The CDR3 is CASTSRGSGTGELFF. CDR3 in DNA: TGTGCCAGTACCTCCAGAGGTAGCGGGACCGGGGAGCTGTTTTTT.

The V and J genes are TRBV5-4 and TRBJ1-3, with D perhaps matching TRBD1 (5 bases). This CDR3 comprises 16 residues. V lost 0 bases to trimming and J lost 4 bases, with 14 bases between them. Germline V lookup: CDR1 SGHNT, CDR2 YYREEE (reference sequence). The CDR3 nucleotides read TGTGCCAGCAGCTTGGGGGGCCCCCGCCAAGGAAACACCATATATTTT. It yields the protein CASSLGGPRQGNTIYF.

The chain employs TRBV18 and TRBJ1-5; D call uncertain. Germline assignment: CDR1 KGHSH and CDR2 LQKENI. Trimming left V 5 bases short and J 3 bases short, with 8 bases between. This CDR3 comprises 13 residues. CDR3 sequence (DNA): TGTGCCAGCTCATCGGACGTCAATCAGCCCCAGCATTTT. Protein: CASSSDVNQPQHF.

This sequence joins TRBV5-1 and TRBJ1-1, with 8 bases lining up with TRBD1. Germline trimming cut 3 bases from V and 0 bases from J; bases unmatched to any gene: 7. The CDR3 length is 16 residues. From germline, CDR1 is SGHRS and CDR2 YFSETQ. CDR3 in DNA: TGCGCCAGCAGCTGGGCCGGACAGGGAATGAACACTGAAGCTTTCTTT. It encodes CASSWAGQGMNTEAFF.

The chain employs TRBV21-1 and TRBJ2-7; the table gives TRBD2 as D, unverified against the DNA. TRBV21-1 is shown as a pseudogene. The CDR3 consists of 18 residues. In DNA, the CDR3 is TGTGCCAGCAGCAGAATAGAGGCAGACGCACCAATTCCCTACGAGCAGTACTTC. It encodes CASSRIEADAPIPYEQYF.

The V gene is TRBV9, the J gene TRBJ2-5, with D perhaps matching TRBD1 or TRBD2 (5 bases each). The germline gives CDR1 SGDLS, CDR2 YYNGEE. CDR3 length: 17 amino acids. Trimming pared 0 bases from V and 2 bases from J, leaving 17 bases between. The CDR3 reads CASSVGGRLGRQETQYF. The CDR3 DNA reads TGTGCCAGCAGCGTAGGAGGCAGGCTGGGACGGCAAGAGACCCAGTACTTC.

This clone is a singleton in its sample. The rearrangement joins TRBV7-2 to TRBJ1-1, with D unclear. The CDR3 has 13 residues. The V end was cut by 1 base, the J end by 7 bases, with 10 bases between. Germline V gives CDR1 SGHTA, CDR2 FQGNSA. CDR3 sequence reads: CASSLGQVREAFF. The CDR3, as DNA: TGTGCCAGCAGCTTAGGGCAGGTTCGTGAAGCTTTCTTT.

J is TRBJ2-3 and V is TRBV9; 9 bases are shared with TRBD1. V shed 1 base and J 3 bases; nucleotides not matched to a gene: 6. CDR3 length: 16 residues. Germline loops: CDR1 SGDLS, CDR2 YYNGEE. DNA of the CDR3: TGTGCCAGCAGCGTATACGGACAGGGGAGGACAGATACGCAGTATTTT. It is translated as CASSVYGQGRTDTQYF.